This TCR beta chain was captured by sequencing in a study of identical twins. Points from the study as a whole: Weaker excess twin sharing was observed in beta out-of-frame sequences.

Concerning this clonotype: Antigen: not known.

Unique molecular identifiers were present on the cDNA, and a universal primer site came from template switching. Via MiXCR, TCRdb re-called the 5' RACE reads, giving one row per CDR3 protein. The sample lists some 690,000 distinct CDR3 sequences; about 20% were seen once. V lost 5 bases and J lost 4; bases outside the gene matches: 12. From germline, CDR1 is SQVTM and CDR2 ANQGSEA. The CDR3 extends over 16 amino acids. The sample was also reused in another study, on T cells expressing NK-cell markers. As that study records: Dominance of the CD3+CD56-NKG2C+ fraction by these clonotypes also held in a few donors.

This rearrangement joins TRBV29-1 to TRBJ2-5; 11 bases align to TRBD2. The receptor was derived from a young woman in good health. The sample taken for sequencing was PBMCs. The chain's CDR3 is CSVPTGTSGGRETQYF. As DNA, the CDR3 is TGCAGCGTTCCCACGGGAACTAGCGGGGGCAGAGAGACCCAGTACTTC.